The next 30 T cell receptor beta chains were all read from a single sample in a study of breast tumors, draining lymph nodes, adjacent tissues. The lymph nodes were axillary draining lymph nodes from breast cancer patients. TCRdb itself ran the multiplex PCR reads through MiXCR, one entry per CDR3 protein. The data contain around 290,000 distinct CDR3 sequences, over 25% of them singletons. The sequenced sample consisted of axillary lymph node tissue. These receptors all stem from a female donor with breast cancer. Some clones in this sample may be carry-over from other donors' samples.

This CDR3 reads CACPSGAGQPQHF. For the CDR3, the DNA is TGTGCCTGCCCTTCGGGGGCTGGGCAGCCCCAGCATTTT. The J gene is TRBJ1-5, the V gene TRBV30; possibly TRBD1 for D (6 bases). This CDR3 region has 13 residues. V dropped 6 bases and J dropped 7 bases, with 16 bases sitting between them. Germline loops: CDR1 GTSNPN, CDR2 SVGIG (reference sequence).

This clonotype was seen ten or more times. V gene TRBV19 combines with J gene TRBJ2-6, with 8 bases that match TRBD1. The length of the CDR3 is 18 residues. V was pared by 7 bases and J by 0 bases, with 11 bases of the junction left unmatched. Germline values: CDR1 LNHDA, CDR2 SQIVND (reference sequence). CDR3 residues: CASTQLGQGFSGANVLTF. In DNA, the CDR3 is TGTGCCAGTACCCAACTAGGACAGGGTTTCTCTGGGGCCAACGTCCTGACTTTC.

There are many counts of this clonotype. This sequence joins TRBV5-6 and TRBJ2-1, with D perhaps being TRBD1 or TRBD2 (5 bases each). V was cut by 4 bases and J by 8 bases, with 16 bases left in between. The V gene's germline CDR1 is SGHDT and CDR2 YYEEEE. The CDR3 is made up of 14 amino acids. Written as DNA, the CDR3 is TGTGCCAGCAGCCAAAGGGGACCGGACCATGAGCAGTTCTTC. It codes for CASSQRGPDHEQFF.

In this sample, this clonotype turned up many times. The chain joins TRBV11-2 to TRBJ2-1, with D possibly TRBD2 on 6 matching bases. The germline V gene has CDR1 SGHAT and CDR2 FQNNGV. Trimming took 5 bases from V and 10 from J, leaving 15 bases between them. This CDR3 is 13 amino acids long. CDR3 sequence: CASSLPSRGEQFF. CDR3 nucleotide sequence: TGTGCCAGCAGCCTCCCGTCCCGGGGGGAGCAGTTCTTC.

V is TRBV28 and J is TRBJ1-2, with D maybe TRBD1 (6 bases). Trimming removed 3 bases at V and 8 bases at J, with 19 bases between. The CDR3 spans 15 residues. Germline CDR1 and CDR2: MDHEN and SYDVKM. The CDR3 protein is CASSFWGRTGQGYTF. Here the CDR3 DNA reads TGTGCCAGCAGTTTCTGGGGACGAACAGGGCAAGGCTACACCTTC.

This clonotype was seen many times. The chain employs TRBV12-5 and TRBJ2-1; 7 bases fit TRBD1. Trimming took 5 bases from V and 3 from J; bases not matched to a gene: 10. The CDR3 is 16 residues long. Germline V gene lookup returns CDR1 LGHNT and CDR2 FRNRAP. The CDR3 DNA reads TGTGCTAGTGGTACCCTGACAGGGACGGGCTACAATGAGCAGTTCTTC. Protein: CASGTLTGTGYNEQFF.

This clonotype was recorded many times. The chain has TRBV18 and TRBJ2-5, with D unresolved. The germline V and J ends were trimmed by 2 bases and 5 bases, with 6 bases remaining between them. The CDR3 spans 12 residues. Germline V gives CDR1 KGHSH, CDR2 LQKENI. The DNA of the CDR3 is TGTGCCAGCTCACCAGAGGTTGAGACCCAGTACTTC. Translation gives CASSPEVETQYF.

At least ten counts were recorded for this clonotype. CDR3 loop: CASSLLAGGTGELFF. The CDR3 coding sequence is TGCGCCAGCAGCTTATTAGCGGGAGGAACCGGGGAGCTGTTTTTT. The chain uses TRBV5-1 and TRBJ2-2; 10 nucleotides match TRBD2. Germline-derived CDR1 and CDR2 are SGHRS and YFSETQ. V shed 2 bases and J 5 bases; nucleotides not matched to a gene: 3. CDR3 size: 15 residues. Combining the CDR3 with reference TRBV5-1 and TRBJ2-2 gives the whole variable domain KAGVTQTPRYLIKTRGQQVTLSCSPISGHRSVSWYQQTPGQGLQFLFEYFSETQRNKGNFPGRFSGRQFSNSRSEMNVSTLELGDSALYLCASSLLAGGTGELFFGEGSRLTVL.

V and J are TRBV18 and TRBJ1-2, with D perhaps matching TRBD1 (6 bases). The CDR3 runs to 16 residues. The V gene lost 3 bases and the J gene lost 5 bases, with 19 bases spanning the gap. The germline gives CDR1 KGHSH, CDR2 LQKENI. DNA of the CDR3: TGTGCCAGCTCACCTGCCCCCAGGGGCGTGGGGTATGGCTACACCTTC. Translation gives CASSPAPRGVGYGYTF.

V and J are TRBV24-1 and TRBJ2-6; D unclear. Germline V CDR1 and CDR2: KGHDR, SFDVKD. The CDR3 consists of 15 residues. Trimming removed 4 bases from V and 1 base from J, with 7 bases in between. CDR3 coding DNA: TGTGCCACCAGTGACCGGGCTTCTGGGGCCAACGTCCTGACTTTC. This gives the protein CATSDRASGANVLTF.

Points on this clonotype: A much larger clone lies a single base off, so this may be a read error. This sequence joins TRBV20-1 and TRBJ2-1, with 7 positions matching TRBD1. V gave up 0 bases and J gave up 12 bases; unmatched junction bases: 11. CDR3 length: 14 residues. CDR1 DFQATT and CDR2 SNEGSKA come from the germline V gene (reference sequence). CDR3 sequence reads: CSARDSDRATGQFF. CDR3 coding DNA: TGCAGTGCTAGAGATTCAGACAGGGCCACGGGGCAGTTCTTC.

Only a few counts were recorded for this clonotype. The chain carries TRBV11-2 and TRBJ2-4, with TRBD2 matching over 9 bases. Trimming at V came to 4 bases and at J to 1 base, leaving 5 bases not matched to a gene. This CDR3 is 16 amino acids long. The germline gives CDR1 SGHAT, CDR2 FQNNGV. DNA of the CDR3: TGTGCCAGCAGCTCGCTAGCGGGAAAGGCCAAAAACATTCAGTACTTC. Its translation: CASSSLAGKAKNIQYF. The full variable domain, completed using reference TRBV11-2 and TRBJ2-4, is EAGVAQSPRYKIIEKRQSVAFWCNPISGHATLYWYQQILGQGPKLLIQFQNNGVVDDSQLPKDRFSAERLKGVDSTLKIQPAKLEDSAVYLCASSSLAGKAKNIQYFGAGTRLSVL.

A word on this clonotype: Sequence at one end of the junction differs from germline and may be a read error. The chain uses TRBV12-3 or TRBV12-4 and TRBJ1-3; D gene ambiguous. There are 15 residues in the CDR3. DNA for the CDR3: TGTGCCAGCAGCCGATCGGGAAGCTCTGGAGACACCATATATTTT. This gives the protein CASSRSGSSGDTIYF.

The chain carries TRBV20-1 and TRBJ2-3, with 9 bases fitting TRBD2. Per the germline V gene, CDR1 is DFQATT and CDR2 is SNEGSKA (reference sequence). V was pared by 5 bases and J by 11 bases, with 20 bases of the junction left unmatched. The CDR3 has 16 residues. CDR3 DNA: TGCAGTGCTCCGGGGGGTGGAGCGGGAGGTTACAATGAGCAGTATTTT. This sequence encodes CSAPGGGAGGYNEQYF.

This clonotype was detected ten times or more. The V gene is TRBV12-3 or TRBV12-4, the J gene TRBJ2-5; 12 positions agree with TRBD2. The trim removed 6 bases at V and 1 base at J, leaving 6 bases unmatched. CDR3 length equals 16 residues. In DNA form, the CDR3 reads TGTGCCAGCAGCCCCAGACTAGCGGGGGCCCAAGAGACCCAGTACTTC. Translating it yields CASSPRLAGAQETQYF.

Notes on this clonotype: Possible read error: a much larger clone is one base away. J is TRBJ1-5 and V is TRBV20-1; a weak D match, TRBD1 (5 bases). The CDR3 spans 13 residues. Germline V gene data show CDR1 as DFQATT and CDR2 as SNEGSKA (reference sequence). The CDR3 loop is CGAAGLGNQPQHF. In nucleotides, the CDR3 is TGCGGTGCCGCAGGGTTGGGCAATCAGCCCCAGCATTTT.

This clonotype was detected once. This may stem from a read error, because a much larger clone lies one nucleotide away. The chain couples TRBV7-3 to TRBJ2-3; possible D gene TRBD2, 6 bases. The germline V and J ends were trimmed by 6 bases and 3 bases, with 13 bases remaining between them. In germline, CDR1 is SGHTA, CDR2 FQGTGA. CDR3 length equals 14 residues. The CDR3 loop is CASRKLATTDTQYF. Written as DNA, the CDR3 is TGTGCCAGCAGGAAACTAGCAACGACAGATACGCAGTATTTT.

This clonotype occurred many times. Here the CDR3 reads CASRWGGTGELFF. In DNA, the CDR3 is TGTGCCAGCAGGTGGGGGGGCACCGGGGAGCTGTTTTTT. V usage is TRBV12-3 or TRBV12-4 and J usage is TRBJ2-2; the match to TRBD2 covers 7 bases. The ends lost 6 bases at V and 4 bases at J; junction bases unmatched: 2. The CDR3 length is 13 residues.

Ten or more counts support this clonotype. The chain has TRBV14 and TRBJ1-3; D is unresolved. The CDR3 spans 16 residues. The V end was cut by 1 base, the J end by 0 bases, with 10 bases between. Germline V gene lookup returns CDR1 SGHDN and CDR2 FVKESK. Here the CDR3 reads CASSQAGGISGNTIYF. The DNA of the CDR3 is TGTGCCAGCAGCCAAGCTGGCGGGATCTCTGGAAACACCATATATTTT.

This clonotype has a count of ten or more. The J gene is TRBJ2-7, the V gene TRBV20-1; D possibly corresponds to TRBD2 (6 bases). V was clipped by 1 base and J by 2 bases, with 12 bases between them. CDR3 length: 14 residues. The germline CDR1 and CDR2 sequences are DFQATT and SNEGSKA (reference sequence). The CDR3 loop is CSARVGSSTYEQYF. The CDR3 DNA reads TGCAGTGCTAGAGTCGGGAGCTCAACCTACGAGCAGTACTTC.

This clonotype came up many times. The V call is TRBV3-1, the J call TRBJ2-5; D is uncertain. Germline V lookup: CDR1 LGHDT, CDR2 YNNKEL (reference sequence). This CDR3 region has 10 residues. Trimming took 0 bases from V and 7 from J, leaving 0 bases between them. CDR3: CASSQETQYF. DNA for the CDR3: TGTGCCAGCAGCCAAGAGACCCAGTACTTC.

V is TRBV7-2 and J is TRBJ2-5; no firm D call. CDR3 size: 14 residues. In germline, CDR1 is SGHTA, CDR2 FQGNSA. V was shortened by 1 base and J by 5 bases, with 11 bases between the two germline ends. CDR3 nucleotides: TGTGCCAGCAGCTTAGAAGTCGCCAATGAGACCCAGTACTTC. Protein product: CASSLEVANETQYF.

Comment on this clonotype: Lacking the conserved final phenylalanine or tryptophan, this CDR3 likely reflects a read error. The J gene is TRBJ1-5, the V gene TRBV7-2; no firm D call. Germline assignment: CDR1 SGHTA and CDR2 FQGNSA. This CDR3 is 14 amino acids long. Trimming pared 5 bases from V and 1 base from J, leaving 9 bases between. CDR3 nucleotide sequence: TGTGCCAGCAGCCCTGTTGTGAGCAATCAGCCCCAGCATGGT. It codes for CASSPVVSNQPQHG.

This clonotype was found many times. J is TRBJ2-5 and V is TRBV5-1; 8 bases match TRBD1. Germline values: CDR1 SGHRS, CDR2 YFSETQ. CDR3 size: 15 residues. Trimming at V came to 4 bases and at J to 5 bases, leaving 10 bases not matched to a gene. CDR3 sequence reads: CASSTGQVWRETQYF. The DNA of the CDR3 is TGCGCCAGCAGCACGGGACAGGTCTGGCGGGAGACCCAGTACTTC.

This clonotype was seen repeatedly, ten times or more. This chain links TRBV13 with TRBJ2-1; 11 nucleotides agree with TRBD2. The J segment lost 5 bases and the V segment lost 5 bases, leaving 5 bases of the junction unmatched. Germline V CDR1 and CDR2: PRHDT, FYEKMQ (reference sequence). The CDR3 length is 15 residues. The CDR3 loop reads CASSHGTSGNNEQFF. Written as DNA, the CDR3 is TGTGCCAGCAGCCACGGGACTAGCGGAAACAATGAGCAGTTCTTC.

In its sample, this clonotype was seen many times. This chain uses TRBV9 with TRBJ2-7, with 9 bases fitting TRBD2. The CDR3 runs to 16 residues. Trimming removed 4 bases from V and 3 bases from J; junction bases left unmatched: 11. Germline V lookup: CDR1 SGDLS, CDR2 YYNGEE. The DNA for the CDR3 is TGTGCCAGCAGCTCCAACCCAGCGGGAGGTCTCTACGAGCAGTACTTC. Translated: CASSSNPAGGLYEQYF.

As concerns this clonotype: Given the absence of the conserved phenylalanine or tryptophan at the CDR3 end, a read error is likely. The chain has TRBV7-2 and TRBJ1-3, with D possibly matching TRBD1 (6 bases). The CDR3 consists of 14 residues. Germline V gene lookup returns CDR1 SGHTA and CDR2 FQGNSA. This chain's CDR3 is CSSSLGGFGNTIYL. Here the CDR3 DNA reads TGTTCCAGCAGCTTAGGGGGGTTCGGAAACACCATATATCTT.

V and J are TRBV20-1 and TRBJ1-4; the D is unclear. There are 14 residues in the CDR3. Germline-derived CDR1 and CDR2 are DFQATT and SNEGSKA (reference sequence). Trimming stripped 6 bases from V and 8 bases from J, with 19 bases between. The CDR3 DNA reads TGCAGTGCACAAGCGGGAGGATCTTGGGAAAAACTGTTTTTT. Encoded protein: CSAQAGGSWEKLFF.

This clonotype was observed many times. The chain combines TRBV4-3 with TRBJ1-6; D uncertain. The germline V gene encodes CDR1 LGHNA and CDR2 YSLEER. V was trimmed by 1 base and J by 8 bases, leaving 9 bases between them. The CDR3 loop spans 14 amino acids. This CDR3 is CASSQASGYSPLHF. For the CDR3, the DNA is TGCGCCAGCAGCCAAGCCTCGGGTTATTCACCCCTCCACTTT.

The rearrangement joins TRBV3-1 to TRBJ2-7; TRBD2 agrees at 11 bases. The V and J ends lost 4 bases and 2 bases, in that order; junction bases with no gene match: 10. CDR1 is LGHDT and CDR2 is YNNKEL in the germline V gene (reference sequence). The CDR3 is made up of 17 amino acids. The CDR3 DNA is TGTGCCAGCAGCCCCCGAACGACTAGCGGGACCCCCTACGAGCAGTACTTC. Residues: CASSPRTTSGTPYEQYF.